The TCR beta chain described here comes from a study of control samples from healthy donors and cancer patients. Clones were read by immunoSEQ multiplex PCR, and TCRdb kept only the in-frame ones, dropping some. The sample carries under 200,000 clones, about 90% recorded once. As to this clone: Other DNA sequences within the sample encode an identical CDR3.

CDR3 size: 12 residues. In germline, CDR1 is KGHSH, CDR2 LQKENI. Trimming took off 1 base at V and 4 bases at J, with 4 bases between the two ends. This sequence was found in a woman aged 30 to 39 in good health. The sequenced sample consisted of blood. The chain employs TRBV18 and TRBJ2-5; D not certain. CDR3 loop: CASSPRGETQYF. CDR3 nucleotides: TGTGCCAGCTCACCACGGGGAGAGACCCAGTACTTC.